This T cell receptor beta chain derives from a study of blood T cell repertoires in COVID-19 (dated by TCRdb to 2020 to 2021). Regarding the research as a whole: Collaborator samples came from the United States, Italy and Spain and covered acute and convalescent phases of COVID-19. Where HLA class I and class II types were available, the types were taken from metadata supplied by the sample provider, not from assay-based typing. A freely available public database, intended as a resource for researchers studying the immune response to SARS-CoV-2, is where the repertoires were released. Samples were obtained from the ongoing ImmuneRACE study (first 160 participants) and from some 1,200 subjects provided by 6 global collaborators. Subjects who had been exposed to COVID-19, were actively infected with it, or had recovered from it provided the deeply sampled blood TCRbeta repertoires that made up the dataset. Sample metadata almost always included a de-identified subject ID, COVID-19 status, age in years and sex. The prospective study material was composed of cDNA or gDNA derived from T cells, B-cell-depleted T cells, or PBMCs.

As for this clone: It lacks a known antigen. Base qualities are not recorded, but no much larger clone differs from it by a single base.

CDR1 is given as LGHNA and CDR2 as YNFKEQ, both from the germline V gene. V loses 0 bases of germline sequence and J loses 4 bases, and the interval between the two ends is 9 bases. Its CDR3 holds 15 amino acids, cysteine through phenylalanine. The retained sequence is limited to the CDR3, 45 bases, with the frame set at the first base. The investigation overall reported the following: The quantity of clinical and demographic metadata differed by source and by participant and was supplied without curation.

TCRbeta CDR3 regions were amplified from genomic DNA using the immunoSEQ Assay, a bias-controlled multiplex PCR. Per the original workflow: The number of nucleated cells in each sample was estimated from the amplification of reference gene primers within the assay. To quantify the absolute abundance of each unique TCRbeta CDR3 rearrangement, sequence reads were collapsed and filtered. For each sample, productive Simpson clonality was calculated by taking the square root of Simpson's diversity index across productive rearrangements. TCRdb mirrors the immuneACCESS table, restricted to in-frame sequences. Some clones are absent from its copies; in checked studies, under half trace to an unresolved V gene, and the reason for the others is unknown. V, J and clone size are taken as reported in that table, and D and trimming were inferred from the DNA itself. The sample table lists approximately 300,000 clones, 89% of them with a count of one. Almost 9.5% of the sample is taken by the ten largest.

Participants in the prospective study were aged roughly 18 to 95 years, lived in 24 United States geographic areas, and enrolled through a virtual design. In the prospective study, participants were assigned to cohorts based on the clinical history participants reported in a screening survey and a study questionnaire. Recovered participants in ImmuneRACE Cohort 3 were defined as having two consecutive negative NP/OP PCR tests, clearance from a healthcare professional, or resolution of symptoms. Each participant in the prospective study had whole blood, serum and a nasopharyngeal or oropharyngeal swab collected by mobile phlebotomists. Prospective study participants could optionally give additional blood draws and questionnaires over an approximately 2-month period. Before DNA extraction, blood samples from the prospective study were shipped at room temperature or frozen.

The specimen was PBMCs or T cells enriched from blood (not recorded which). The chain links TRBV4-2 with TRBJ1-4, with the D gene too uncertain to name. This receptor was obtained from a woman in her twenties or thirties who had recovered from COVID-19. The CDR3 region reads CASSQDLGLNEKLFF. The DNA sequence follows: TGTGCCAGCAGCCAAGACTTGGGCCTTAATGAAAAACTGTTTTTT.